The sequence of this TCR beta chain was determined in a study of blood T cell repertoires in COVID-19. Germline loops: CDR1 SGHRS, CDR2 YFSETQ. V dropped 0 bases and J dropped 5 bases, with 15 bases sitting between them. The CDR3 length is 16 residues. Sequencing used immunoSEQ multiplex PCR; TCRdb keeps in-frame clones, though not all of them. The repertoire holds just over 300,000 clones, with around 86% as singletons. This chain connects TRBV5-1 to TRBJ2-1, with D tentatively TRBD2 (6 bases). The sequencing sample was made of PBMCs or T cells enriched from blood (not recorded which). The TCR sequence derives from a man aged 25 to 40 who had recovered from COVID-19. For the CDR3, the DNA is TGCGCCAGCAGCTTGGTTAGGGCGGGGTTCGACAATGAGCAGTTCTTC. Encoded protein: CASSLVRAGFDNEQFF.